This T cell receptor (beta chain) appears in the sequencing data of a study of patients and donors after allogeneic stem cell transplantation. The germline V and J ends were trimmed by 0 bases and 3 bases, with 13 bases remaining between them. The CDR3 contains 16 residues. CDR1 SGHRS and CDR2 YFSETQ come from the germline V gene. TCRdb passed the RT-PCR reads through MiXCR, listing each CDR3 protein once. The table lists around 160,000 distinct CDR3 sequences, 30% of them singletons. Sequenced: blood, either unsorted or a sorted T cell fraction (not recorded which). The J gene is TRBJ2-1, the V gene TRBV5-1; either TRBD1 or TRBD2 may fit D (5 bases each). This receptor was obtained from a human donor who was either an allogeneic HSCT recipient or a stem cell or donor lymphocyte infusion donor (not recorded which). It is not recorded whose cells these are; they may come from a transplant donor. In nucleotides, the CDR3 is TGCGCCAGCAGCTTGGCTGGGACGCTATTCTACAATGAGCAGTTCTTC. This gives the protein CASSLAGTLFYNEQFF. The variable domain in full, with the rest retrieved from reference TRBV5-1 and TRBJ2-1, is KAGVTQTPRYLIKTRGQQVTLSCSPISGHRSVSWYQQTPGQGLQFLFEYFSETQRNKGNFPGRFSGRQFSNSRSEMNVSTLELGDSALYLCASSLAGTLFYNEQFFGPGTRLTVL.